A single sample is the source of the 12 T cell receptor beta chains below, sequenced in a study of T cells after yellow fever vaccination. Using its own MiXCR run on the 5' RACE reads, TCRdb lists one record per CDR3 protein. The table includes roughly 330,000 distinct CDR3 sequences, 6.8% detected once. The sample was PBMCs, taken roughly 45 days after the first yellow fever vaccination. These receptors came from a man aged 18 to 30 who received the YFV17D yellow fever vaccine.

The V call is TRBV13, the J call TRBJ1-1, with 7 bases aligning to TRBD1. With V trimmed by 5 bases and J by 4 bases, 7 bases remained unmatched. Looked up from germline, CDR1 is PRHDT and CDR2 is FYEKMQ (reference sequence). The CDR3 totals 14 residues. CDR3 sequence reads: CASSIPQGGTEAFF. CDR3 nucleotide sequence: TGTGCCAGCAGCATTCCCCAGGGGGGCACTGAAGCTTTCTTT.

This clonotype occurred many times. The chain links TRBV7-2 to TRBJ2-2; 7 nucleotides align to TRBD2. J lost 6 bases, V lost 2 bases, and 9 bases had no gene match. This CDR3 is built from 16 residues. Germline lookup yields CDR1 SGHTA and CDR2 FQGNSA. CDR3 region: CASSLPPGGNPGELFF. CDR3 nucleotide sequence: TGTGCCAGCAGCTTACCCCCGGGGGGAAATCCCGGGGAGCTGTTTTTT.

The table lists this clonotype with a few counts. The chain links TRBV20-1 to TRBJ1-2, with 7 bases lining up with TRBD1. The length of the CDR3 is 15 residues. The V segment lost 4 bases and the J segment 5 bases; nucleotides outside the gene matches: 13. Germline loops: CDR1 DFQATT, CDR2 SNEGSKA (reference sequence). This chain's CDR3 is CSATLPQGISYGYTF. The CDR3 DNA follows: TGCAGTGCTACCTTACCACAGGGGATTTCATATGGCTACACCTTC.

This clonotype was counted between two and nine times. Here the CDR3 DNA reads TGCAGTGCCATACCGGCGGGCGACCGAGGAAACACCATATATTTT. Protein: CSAIPAGDRGNTIYF. This chain joins TRBV20-1 and TRBJ1-3, with no clear D. The germline gives CDR1 DFQATT, CDR2 SNEGSKA (reference sequence). The CDR3 is made up of 15 amino acids. V was shortened by 6 bases and J by 4 bases, with 19 bases between the two germline ends.

The J gene is TRBJ1-2, the V gene TRBV3-1, with D perhaps matching TRBD1 (5 bases). The CDR3 runs to 14 residues. With 1 base removed from V and 6 bases from J, the gap between germline ends came to 12 bases. Germline CDR1 is LGHDT and CDR2 is YNNKEL (reference sequence). The CDR3 is CASSQVARENGYTF. The CDR3 nucleotides read TGTGCCAGCAGCCAAGTTGCCAGGGAAAATGGCTACACCTTC. The full variable domain, rest sourced from reference TRBV3-1 and TRBJ1-2, is DTAVSQTPKYLVTQMGNDKSIKCEQNLGHDTMYWYKQDSKKFLKIMFSYNNKELIINETVPNRFSPKSPDKAHLNLHINSLELGDSAVYFCASSQVARENGYTFGSGTRLTVV.

This clonotype was seen at least ten times. The chain is built from TRBV24-1 and TRBJ2-1; the match to TRBD1 covers 10 bases. CDR1 is KGHDR and CDR2 is SFDVKD in the germline V gene. Trimming removed 8 bases from V and 9 bases from J; junction bases left unmatched: 15. The CDR3 sequence is 16 residues long. CDR3 sequence: CATTVPGQGLGGEQFF. Written as DNA, the CDR3 is TGTGCCACCACCGTCCCGGGACAGGGGTTGGGGGGTGAGCAGTTCTTC.

This clonotype appeared a few times. The V call is TRBV29-1, the J call TRBJ2-7, with TRBD1 matching over 7 bases. J was trimmed by 5 bases and V by 3 bases; bases with no gene match: 4. The V gene's germline CDR1 is SQVTM and CDR2 ANQGSEA. CDR3 length equals 12 residues. The CDR3 sequence: CSVDQGVHEQYF. As DNA, the CDR3 is TGCAGCGTTGATCAGGGGGTCCACGAGCAGTACTTC.

The chain recombines TRBV6-5 with TRBJ1-6; tentative D call: TRBD1 (5 bases). The germline V gene encodes CDR1 MNHEY and CDR2 SVGAGI. The V and J ends lost 4 bases and 8 bases respectively, with 12 bases between them. The CDR3 contains 14 residues. The CDR3 DNA reads as TGTGCCAGCAGTTCAGGGCGATTTGATTCACCCCTCCACTTT. This translates into CASSSGRFDSPLHF.

The J gene is TRBJ2-6, the V gene TRBV7-8, with D tentatively TRBD1 (7 bases). Germline values: CDR1 SGHVS, CDR2 FQNEAQ. The CDR3 sequence is 15 residues long. The V gene lost 5 bases and the J gene lost 3 bases, with 11 bases spanning the gap. The CDR3 here is CASSPGGLGANVLTF. DNA for the CDR3: TGTGCCAGCAGCCCAGGGGGGCTTGGGGCCAACGTCCTGACTTTC.

The J gene is TRBJ1-1, the V gene TRBV5-1; maybe TRBD1 (6 bases). Trimming cost V 1 base and J 1 base, with 14 bases left between them. The CDR3 runs 16 residues. Germline CDR1 reads SGHRS; CDR2 reads YFSETQ. The CDR3 sequence: CASSLWGQGQNTEAFF. CDR3 DNA sequence: TGCGCCAGCAGCTTGTGGGGGCAGGGACAGAACACTGAAGCTTTCTTT.

The V call is TRBV11-2, the J call TRBJ2-3, with 7 nucleotides matching TRBD2. This CDR3 has 18 amino acids. The ends lost 1 base at V and 0 bases at J; junction bases unmatched: 10. Per germline, CDR1 SGHAT and CDR2 FQNNGV. DNA for the CDR3: TGTGCCAGCAGCTTAGTCTGGGTAGCGGGTCTTAGCACAGATACGCAGTATTTT. This translates into CASSLVWVAGLSTDTQYF. Complete variable domain (other parts from reference TRBV11-2 and TRBJ2-3): EAGVAQSPRYKIIEKRQSVAFWCNPISGHATLYWYQQILGQGPKLLIQFQNNGVVDDSQLPKDRFSAERLKGVDSTLKIQPAKLEDSAVYLCASSLVWVAGLSTDTQYFGPGTRLTVL.

The sample holds a few counts of this clonotype. V usage is TRBV7-8 and J usage is TRBJ2-7, with D maybe TRBD2 (6 bases). The ends were cut back, 1 base at V and 2 bases at J, with 9 bases in the middle. This CDR3 has 14 residues. Germline assignment: CDR1 SGHVS and CDR2 FQNEAQ. CDR3 residues: CASSLGGVTYEQYF. DNA of the CDR3: TGTGCCAGCAGCTTAGGGGGGGTCACCTACGAGCAGTACTTC. The entire variable domain, with the rest obtained from reference TRBV7-8 and TRBJ2-7, is as follows: GAGVSQSPRYKVAKRGQDVALRCDPISGHVSLFWYQQALGQGPEFLTYFQNEAQLDKSGLPSDRFFAERPEGSVSTLKIQRTQQEDSAVYLCASSLGGVTYEQYFGPGTRLTVT.